What follows are 29 T cell receptor beta chains derived from one specimen sequenced in a study of PD-1 blockade in classical Hodgkin lymphoma. TCRdb keeps only in-frame clones here, not all; method: immunoSEQ multiplex PCR. The sample has around 13,000 clones, approximately 91% seen once. Time point denoted: cycle 4 day 1 (C4D1), after less than 7 weeks of nivolumab. Exposure to brentuximab vedotin varied, and each patient had relapsed following autologous stem cell transplantation. Investigators isolated CD4+ T cells from thawed PBMCs through magnetic negative selection. The starting material was CD4+ T cells from blood, obtained before the fourth cycle of nivolumab. These receptors came from a human donor with classical Hodgkin lymphoma.

This clone was observed a handful of times. This chain connects TRBV4-3 to TRBJ2-7; D is perhaps TRBD2 (6 bases). There are 18 residues in the CDR3. CDR1 and CDR2 from the germline V gene are LGHNA and YSLEER. Trimming took off 2 bases at V and 7 bases at J, with 27 bases between the two ends. CDR3 sequence reads: CASSQSHAGDSHGREQYF. The DNA for the CDR3 is TGCGCCAGCAGCCAATCCCACGCCGGGGACTCTCACGGTCGGGAGCAGTACTTC.

The chain carries TRBV28 and TRBJ1-2, with 7 positions matching TRBD1. In germline, CDR1 is MDHEN, CDR2 SYDVKM. The CDR3 length is 13 residues. Trimming at V came to 8 bases and at J to 4 bases, leaving 7 bases not matched to a gene. The CDR3 here is CASRQGVSYGYTF. For the CDR3, the DNA is TGTGCCAGCCGGCAGGGGGTCTCCTATGGCTACACCTTC.

The chain links TRBV4-2 to TRBJ1-3; D is undetermined. V was shortened by 4 bases and J by 4 bases, with 8 bases between the two germline ends. This CDR3 has 13 amino acids. Germline CDR1 reads LGHNA; CDR2 reads YNFKEQ. The CDR3 nucleotides are TGTGCCAGCAGCCCCCGCCCAGGAAACACCATATATTTT. This sequence encodes CASSPRPGNTIYF.

The sample holds a few counts of this clone. The rearrangement links TRBV30 to TRBJ1-5, with a weak D call TRBD1 (6 bases). This CDR3 comprises 17 residues. Between the trimmed V and J ends, which lost 1 base and 0 bases, there was a span of 16 bases. CDR1 and CDR2 (germline): GTSNPN, SVGIG (reference sequence). Written as DNA, the CDR3 is TGTGCCTGGAGTGCGTCGCGGGGGCCATATAGCAATCAGCCCCAGCATTTT. This sequence encodes CAWSASRGPYSNQPQHF. The full variable domain, completed using reference TRBV30 and TRBJ1-5, is SQTIHQWPATLVQPVGSPLSLECTVEGTSNPNLYWYRQAAGRGLQLLFYSVGIGQISSEVPQNLSASRPQDRQFILSSKKLLLSDSGFYLCAWSASRGPYSNQPQHFGDGTRLSIL.

V and J are TRBV9 and TRBJ2-1; D may be TRBD1 or TRBD2 (5 bases each). The CDR3 loop spans 14 amino acids. Germline CDR1 reads SGDLS; CDR2 reads YYNGEE. The V end lost 6 bases, the J end lost 0 bases, and 10 bases lay between the germline ends. This chain's CDR3 is CASTYGTSYNEQFF. The CDR3 DNA reads TGTGCCAGCACCTACGGGACCTCCTACAATGAGCAGTTCTTC.

The rearrangement joins TRBV7-3 to TRBJ1-6; TRBD1 matches 12 bases. This CDR3 has 18 residues. V shed 1 base and J 7 bases; nucleotides not matched to a gene: 8. The V gene's germline CDR1 is SGHTA and CDR2 FQGTGA. The chain's CDR3 is CASSLKGQGARGNSPLHF. The CDR3 bases are TGTGCCAGCAGCTTAAAGGGACAGGGGGCACGGGGGAATTCACCCCTCCACTTT.

The chain couples TRBV27 to TRBJ2-7; either TRBD1 or TRBD2 may supply D (5 bases each). This CDR3 has 15 amino acids. V lost 4 bases and J 2 bases, leaving 15 bases between the germline ends. The germline gives CDR1 MNHEY, CDR2 SMNVEV (reference sequence). In DNA form, the CDR3 reads TGTGCCAGCAGTTCCCCAGGGACCCGGGCCTACGAGCAGTACTTC. The encoded protein is CASSSPGTRAYEQYF.

The chain combines TRBV28 with TRBJ1-2; D gene uncertain. The CDR3 has 11 residues. The germline V gene encodes CDR1 MDHEN and CDR2 SYDVKM. The germline V and J ends were trimmed by 5 bases and 4 bases, with 5 bases remaining between them. Here the CDR3 DNA reads TGTGCCAGCAGTGTACCCTATGGCTACACCTTC. Amino acid sequence: CASSVPYGYTF.

The count of this clone is one. This chain uses TRBV5-6 with TRBJ2-5; TRBD1 is a possible D gene (5 bases). This CDR3 is 14 amino acids long. CDR1 SGHDT and CDR2 YYEEEE come from the germline V gene. The V end was cut by 3 bases, the J end by 1 base, with 10 bases between. The CDR3 DNA reads TGTGCCAGCAGCTCCTGGGGCACCCAAGAGACCCAGTACTTC. This sequence encodes CASSSWGTQETQYF.

The chain has TRBV5-1 and TRBJ2-5; D possibly corresponds to TRBD2 (5 bases). Germline V gene data show CDR1 as SGHRS and CDR2 as YFSETQ. This CDR3 contains 15 residues. Trimming shortened V by 4 bases and J by 1 base, and 14 bases separated the two germline ends. CDR3 bases: TGCGCCAGCAGCCAGCTCCCGGGGATCCAAGAGACCCAGTACTTC. Protein product: CASSQLPGIQETQYF.

The rearrangement uses TRBV5-8 and TRBJ2-7, with 10 bases fitting TRBD1. Germline V CDR1 and CDR2: SGHTS, YDEGEE. The CDR3 has 14 residues. J was trimmed by 4 bases and V by 7 bases; bases with no gene match: 8. CDR3 coding DNA: TGTGCCAGCCGCCCGACAGGGGGCAATTACGAGCAGTACTTC. It specifies CASRPTGGNYEQYF. Complete variable domain (other parts from reference TRBV5-8 and TRBJ2-7): EAGVTQSPTHLIKTRGQQATLRCSPISGHTSVYWYQQALGLGLQFLLWYDEGEERNRGNFPPRFSGRQFPNYSSELNVNALELEDSALYLCASRPTGGNYEQYFGPGTRLTVT.

This chain links TRBV5-4 with TRBJ2-1; the match to TRBD2 covers 8 bases. The CDR3 is 18 residues long. Unmatched junction bases numbered 9, after V lost 0 bases and J lost 1 base. Per the germline V gene, CDR1 is SGHNT and CDR2 is YYREEE (reference sequence). The CDR3 loop is CASSLGGAGGGSYNEQFF. In DNA, the CDR3 is TGTGCCAGCAGCTTGGGTGGGGCGGGGGGAGGTTCCTACAATGAGCAGTTCTTC.

V usage is TRBV15 and J usage is TRBJ1-6; D not certain. The CDR3 has 13 amino acids. V lost 0 bases and J 7 bases, leaving 4 bases between the germline ends. Germline loops: CDR1 LNHNV, CDR2 YYDKDF (reference sequence). The CDR3 bases are TGTGCCACCAGCAGAGAACAAAATTCACCCCTCCACTTT. The encoded protein is CATSREQNSPLHF.

This chain joins TRBV2 and TRBJ1-5; 7 bases fit TRBD1. V shed 8 bases and J 0 bases; nucleotides not matched to a gene: 4. Germline loops: CDR1 SNHLY, CDR2 FYNNEI. CDR3 size: 14 residues. The CDR3 nucleotides read TGTGCCAGCGGGACAGCTAATAGCAATCAGCCCCAGCATTTT. Translation: CASGTANSNQPQHF.

The V gene is TRBV11-2, the J gene TRBJ2-1; possibly TRBD2 for D (7 bases). Germline loops: CDR1 SGHAT, CDR2 FQNNGV. The CDR3 spans 15 residues. Deletions cut 5 bases from V and 7 bases from J, with 18 bases between. CDR3 DNA sequence: TGTGCCAGCAGCCAACGGGGGCTAGCGGCAAATGAGCAGTTCTTC. It is translated as CASSQRGLAANEQFF.

Of note for this clone: This CDR3 fails to terminate in the conserved phenylalanine or tryptophan, so it likely reflects a read error. The DNA is omitted, as the CDR3 cannot be located on it reliably, and the CDR3 follows TCRdb's listing. V usage is TRBV7-3 and J usage is TRBJ2-7. The CDR3 length is 13 residues, termini included. Germline CDR1 is SGHTA and CDR2 is FQGTGA. The CDR3 here is CASSPSSGLTPFN.

The rearrangement links TRBV7-2 to TRBJ1-3; D is undetermined. Trimming stripped 4 bases from V and 0 bases from J, with 4 bases between. Germline V lookup: CDR1 SGHTA, CDR2 FQGNSA. The CDR3 consists of 13 residues. CDR3 sequence reads: CASSSSSGNTIYF. The DNA of the CDR3 is TGTGCCAGCAGCTCCAGCTCTGGAAACACCATATATTTT.

In its sample, this clone was seen a few times. V and J are TRBV5-1 and TRBJ2-5, with a possible D match to TRBD2 (5 bases). V was trimmed by 4 bases and J by 2 bases, leaving 15 bases between them. The CDR3 sequence is 15 residues long. Germline CDR1 SGHRS, CDR2 YFSETQ. This chain's CDR3 is CASSRSVGGQETQYF. The CDR3 DNA reads as TGCGCCAGCAGCAGGTCGGTAGGAGGTCAAGAGACCCAGTACTTC.

The chain is built from TRBV7-9 and TRBJ1-5; D may be TRBD1 (5 bases). Germline CDR1 reads SEHNR; CDR2 reads FQNEAQ (reference sequence). The CDR3 runs to 15 residues. Trimming left V 5 bases short and J 4 bases short, with 15 bases between. The CDR3 here is CASSPLGVMNQPQHF. The CDR3 DNA is TGTGCCAGCAGCCCCCTAGGGGTGATGAATCAGCCCCAGCATTTT.

This clone was found once. The chain couples TRBV9 to TRBJ1-2, with D possibly TRBD1 on 6 matching bases. The germline V gene encodes CDR1 SGDLS and CDR2 YYNGEE. The germline V and J ends were trimmed by 3 bases and 1 base, with 10 bases remaining between them. The CDR3 is 14 residues long. This chain's CDR3 is CASSATDSNYGYTF. DNA for the CDR3: TGTGCCAGCAGCGCGACGGACAGTAACTATGGCTACACCTTC.

V usage is TRBV4-3 and J usage is TRBJ1-4; D might be TRBD1 (6 bases). CDR3 length: 14 residues. V was cut by 1 base and J by 5 bases, with 8 bases left in between. Germline V gene lookup returns CDR1 LGHNA and CDR2 YSLEER. This CDR3 reads CASSQGGANEKLFF. The CDR3 DNA follows: TGCGCCAGCAGCCAAGGGGGGGCCAATGAAAAACTGTTTTTT.

V is TRBV30 and J is TRBJ1-5; D not resolved. Germline CDR1 GTSNPN, CDR2 SVGIG (reference sequence). This CDR3 is built from 13 residues. V gave up 0 bases and J gave up 7 bases, with 10 bases separating them. This CDR3 is CAWSVRAGQPQHF. Written as DNA, the CDR3 is TGTGCCTGGAGTGTAAGGGCGGGACAGCCCCAGCATTTT.

V gene TRBV30 combines with J gene TRBJ1-5, with a weak D call TRBD1 (6 bases). The CDR3 extends over 15 amino acids. V lost 2 bases and J 5 bases, leaving 16 bases between the germline ends. The germline V gene encodes CDR1 GTSNPN and CDR2 SVGIG (reference sequence). The CDR3 nucleotides read TGTGCCTGGAGTAGCGGGACATTCCAGGATCAGCCCCAGCATTTT. This sequence encodes CAWSSGTFQDQPQHF.

The chain links TRBV15 to TRBJ2-1; 7 positions match TRBD2. V was clipped by 1 base and J by 7 bases; unmatched bases: 13. The CDR3 spans 17 residues. CDR1 is LNHNV, CDR2 YYDKDF, per germline (reference sequence). The CDR3 DNA sequence: TGTGCCACCAGCAGAGCCCCTCGGACGGGAGGTATAAATGAGCAGTTCTTC. It yields the protein CATSRAPRTGGINEQFF. Full variable domain (missing parts from reference TRBV15 and TRBJ2-1): DAMVIQNPRYQVTQFGKPVTLSCSQTLNHNVMYWYQQKSSQAPKLLFHYYDKDFNNEADTPDNFQSRRPNTSFCFLDIRSPGLGDTAMYLCATSRAPRTGGINEQFFGPGTRLTVL.

The chain combines TRBV25-1 with TRBJ2-5; D not certain. This CDR3 spans 14 amino acids. Trimming cost V 4 bases and J 3 bases, with 12 bases left between them. The V gene's germline CDR1 is MGHDK and CDR2 SYGVNS. The CDR3 coding sequence is TGTGCCAGCAGTGCCCCGGGCCGTAAAGAGACCCAGTACTTC. Its translation: CASSAPGRKETQYF.

The V gene is TRBV30, the J gene TRBJ1-6; TRBD1 agrees at 8 bases. Trimming removed 1 base from V and 7 bases from J; junction bases left unmatched: 3. Germline V gives CDR1 GTSNPN, CDR2 SVGIG (reference sequence). This CDR3 is 14 amino acids long. As DNA, the CDR3 is TGTGCCTGGAGTGCAGGGGGCGGGAATTCACCCCTCCACTTT. Translating gives CAWSAGGGNSPLHF.

The chain is built from TRBV6-1 and TRBJ1-5; 8 bases match TRBD1. V was pared by 7 bases and J by 6 bases, with 11 bases of the junction left unmatched. In germline, CDR1 is MNHNS, CDR2 SASEGT. This CDR3 is 15 amino acids long. The CDR3 coding sequence is TGTGCCAGCATTATCGGACAGGGAAGAAGTCAGCCCCAGCATTTT. Amino acids: CASIIGQGRSQPQHF.

The V gene is TRBV5-8, the J gene TRBJ2-5; 10 nucleotides agree with TRBD1. Germline V gene sequence: CDR1 SGHTS, CDR2 YDEGEE. V trimming: 6 bases; J trimming: 0 bases; junction bases outside the gene matches: 5. CDR3 length equals 15 residues. CDR3 nucleotides: TGTGCCAGCACCCTCGGGACAGGGGACCAAGAGACCCAGTACTTC. It encodes CASTLGTGDQETQYF.

CDR3 amino acids: CASSSRGLLQQYF. The CDR3 region has the DNA TGTGCCAGCAGTTCGAGGGGACTCCTCCAGCAGTACTTC. The chain joins TRBV27 to TRBJ2-7, with a possible D match to TRBD2 (6 bases). Trimming removed 4 bases from V and 8 bases from J, with 15 bases in between. CDR3 length equals 13 residues. Looked up from germline, CDR1 is MNHEY and CDR2 is SMNVEV (reference sequence).